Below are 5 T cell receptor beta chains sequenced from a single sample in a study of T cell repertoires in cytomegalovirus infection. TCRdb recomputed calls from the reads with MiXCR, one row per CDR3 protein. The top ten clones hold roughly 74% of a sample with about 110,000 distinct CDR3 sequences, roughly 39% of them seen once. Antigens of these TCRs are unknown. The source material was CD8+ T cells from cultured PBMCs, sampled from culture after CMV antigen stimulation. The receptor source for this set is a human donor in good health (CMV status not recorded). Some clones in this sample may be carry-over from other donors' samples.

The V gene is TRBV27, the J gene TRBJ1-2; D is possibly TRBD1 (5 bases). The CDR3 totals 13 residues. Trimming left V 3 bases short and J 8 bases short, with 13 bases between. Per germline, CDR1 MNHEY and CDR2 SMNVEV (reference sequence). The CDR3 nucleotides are TGTGCCAGCAGTTTGGGGGTACGATACGGCTACACCTTC. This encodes CASSLGVRYGYTF.

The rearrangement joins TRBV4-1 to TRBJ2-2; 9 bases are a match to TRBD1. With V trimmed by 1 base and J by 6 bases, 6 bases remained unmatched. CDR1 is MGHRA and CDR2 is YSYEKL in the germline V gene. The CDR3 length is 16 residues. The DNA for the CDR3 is TGCGCCAGCAGCCAAGCCCCGGGACAGGGCTCCGGGGAGCTGTTTTTT. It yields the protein CASSQAPGQGSGELFF.

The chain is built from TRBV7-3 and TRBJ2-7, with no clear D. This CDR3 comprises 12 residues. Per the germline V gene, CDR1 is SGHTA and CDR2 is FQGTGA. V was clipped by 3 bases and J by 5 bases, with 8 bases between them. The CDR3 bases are TGTGCCAGCAGCTTCAGGACCGACGAGCAGTACTTC. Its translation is CASSFRTDEQYF.

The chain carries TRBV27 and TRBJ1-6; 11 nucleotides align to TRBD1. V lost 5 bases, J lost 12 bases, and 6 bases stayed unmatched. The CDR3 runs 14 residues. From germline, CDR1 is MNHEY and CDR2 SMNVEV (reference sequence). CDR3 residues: CASSPRDRGGPLHF. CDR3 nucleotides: TGTGCCAGCAGTCCAAGGGACAGGGGGGGACCCCTCCACTTT.

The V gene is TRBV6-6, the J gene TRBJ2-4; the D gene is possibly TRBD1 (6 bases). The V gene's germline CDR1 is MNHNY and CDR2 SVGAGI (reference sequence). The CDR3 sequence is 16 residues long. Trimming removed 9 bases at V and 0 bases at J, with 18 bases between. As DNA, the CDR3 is TGTGCCAGTACTGTACTGGACAGACCAGCCAAAAACATTCAGTACTTC. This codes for CASTVLDRPAKNIQYF.